These 7 T cell receptor beta chains originate from one sample sequenced in a study of cytomegalovirus exposure and HLA in healthy donors. PCR used 60 Vbeta primers and 13 Jbeta primers. Generated by immunoSEQ multiplex PCR, the TCRdb table keeps only in-frame clones and is missing some. The sample records more than 110,000 clones, approximately 70% being singletons. The material sequenced was PBMCs. All receptors derive from a woman aged 25 to 39 in good health and CMV-seronegative.

DNA for the CDR3: TGTGCCAGCGGGCGGACAGGGGGGAACACTGAAGCTTTCTTT. Translated: CASGRTGGNTEAFF. The genes are TRBV27 and TRBJ1-1; 10 positions match TRBD1. The CDR3 sequence is 14 residues long. J was trimmed by 1 base and V by 8 bases; bases with no gene match: 4. CDR1 is MNHEY, CDR2 SMNVEV, per germline (reference sequence).

The V gene is TRBV5-1, the J gene TRBJ2-1; 10 nucleotides match TRBD2. CDR1 is SGHRS and CDR2 is YFSETQ in the germline V gene. With 1 base clipped from V and 9 bases from J, the junction kept 7 bases outside the gene matches. The CDR3 totals 15 residues. CDR3 bases: TGCGCCAGCAGCTTGACTAGCGGGACAAGTACTGAGCAGTTCTTC. Its translation: CASSLTSGTSTEQFF.

CDR3 nucleotide sequence: TGTGCCAGCACCAGACTACAGGGGGCTTACAATGAGCAGTTCTTC. Residues: CASTRLQGAYNEQFF. This chain uses TRBV2 with TRBJ2-1, with 9 bases fitting TRBD1. The V and J ends lost 7 bases and 4 bases, in that order; junction bases with no gene match: 8. CDR1 and CDR2 (germline): SNHLY, FYNNEI. The CDR3 has 15 amino acids.

The chain links TRBV5-1 to TRBJ2-1, with D perhaps TRBD2 (7 bases). With 3 bases removed from V and 5 bases from J, the gap between germline ends came to 12 bases. CDR3 length: 14 amino acids. CDR1 SGHRS and CDR2 YFSETQ come from the germline V gene. The CDR3 reads CASSSRGGDNEQFF. The DNA of the CDR3 is TGCGCCAGCAGCTCCAGAGGGGGGGACAATGAGCAGTTCTTC.

This chain joins TRBV28 and TRBJ2-3, with 12 bases identical to TRBD2. This CDR3 spans 16 amino acids. After removal of 5 bases from V and 5 bases from J, the junction contained 8 bases not matched to a gene. The germline V gene has CDR1 MDHEN and CDR2 SYDVKM. This CDR3 is CASSNERLAGEDTQYF. CDR3 coding DNA: TGTGCCAGCAGTAATGAACGACTAGCGGGAGAAGATACGCAGTATTTT.

This clone was observed a single time. The CDR3, as DNA: TGTGCCTGCGGGAGGGGGCCCCAAGAGACCCAGTACTTC. It yields the protein CACGRGPQETQYF. The chain recombines TRBV30 with TRBJ2-5, with D possibly being TRBD2 (8 bases). Germline CDR1 and CDR2: GTSNPN and SVGIG (reference sequence). V was shortened by 6 bases and J by 1 base, with 12 bases between the two germline ends. This CDR3 comprises 13 residues.

This clone showed up just a few times. This chain links TRBV28 with TRBJ2-2; maybe TRBD2 (6 bases). The CDR3 consists of 15 residues. Germline lookup yields CDR1 MDHEN and CDR2 SYDVKM. V lost 5 bases and J lost 4, with 14 bases in between. The CDR3 region is CASSRLSGGTGELFF. As DNA, the CDR3 is TGTGCCAGCAGTCGTCTGTCCGGGGGCACCGGGGAGCTGTTTTTT.